This TCR beta chain was sequenced in a study of cytomegalovirus exposure and HLA in healthy donors. Study background: The 120 or so validation repertoires and the approximately 670 first-cohort repertoires shared a platform, a later analysis reported.

This clone has more than one count but fewer than ten. No antigen is known for it. V was pared by 4 bases and J by 8 bases, with 8 bases of the junction left unmatched. The CDR3 totals 14 residues. The V gene's germline CDR1 is MDHEN and CDR2 SYDVKM. The donors were in the 120-subject validation cohort, distinct from the approximately 610-subject first cohort. Clones were sequenced by immunoSEQ multiplex PCR, and TCRdb holds only the in-frame ones, with some missing. The data contain over 45,000 clones, roughly nine tenths of them singletons. General study results and limits: The study labeled around 160 TCR beta chains cytomegalovirus-associated. Despite most TCR sequences being rare, some public TCRs occurred in many donors.

The chain links TRBV28 to TRBJ2-5; 9 bases agree with TRBD2. Sequenced input: PBMCs. The sequence was obtained from a man aged 18 to 30 in good health and CMV-seronegative. CDR3 sequence: CASSSRPAGGTQYF. The CDR3, as DNA: TGTGCCAGCAGTTCCCGCCCAGCGGGGGGAACCCAGTACTTC.